The entry below gives a single T cell receptor (beta chain) sequence along with its context. The authors ran a second PCR of 7 to 11 cycles using a sample-barcoded 5' primer and a J-beta primer mix. TCRdb called the 5' RACE reads again in MiXCR, with one record for every CDR3 protein. The profile covers around 940,000 distinct CDR3 sequences, with roughly 50% appearing a single time and 20% to 25% taken by the ten largest. This entry belongs to a study of blood T cells in healthy people across ages. This CDR3 spans 13 amino acids. Per the germline V gene, CDR1 is ENHRY and CDR2 is SYGVKD. This sequence joins TRBV10-3 and TRBJ2-5; perhaps TRBD1 as D (7 bases). The J call is doubtful: the DNA matches TRBJ2-7 better. The sequence derives from a woman between 55 and 75 years old in good health. Specimen: blood. The CDR3 DNA reads as TGTGCCATCAGGGCGGGACAGCCGGGCGAGCAGTACTTC. Its translation is CAIRAGQPGEQYF.